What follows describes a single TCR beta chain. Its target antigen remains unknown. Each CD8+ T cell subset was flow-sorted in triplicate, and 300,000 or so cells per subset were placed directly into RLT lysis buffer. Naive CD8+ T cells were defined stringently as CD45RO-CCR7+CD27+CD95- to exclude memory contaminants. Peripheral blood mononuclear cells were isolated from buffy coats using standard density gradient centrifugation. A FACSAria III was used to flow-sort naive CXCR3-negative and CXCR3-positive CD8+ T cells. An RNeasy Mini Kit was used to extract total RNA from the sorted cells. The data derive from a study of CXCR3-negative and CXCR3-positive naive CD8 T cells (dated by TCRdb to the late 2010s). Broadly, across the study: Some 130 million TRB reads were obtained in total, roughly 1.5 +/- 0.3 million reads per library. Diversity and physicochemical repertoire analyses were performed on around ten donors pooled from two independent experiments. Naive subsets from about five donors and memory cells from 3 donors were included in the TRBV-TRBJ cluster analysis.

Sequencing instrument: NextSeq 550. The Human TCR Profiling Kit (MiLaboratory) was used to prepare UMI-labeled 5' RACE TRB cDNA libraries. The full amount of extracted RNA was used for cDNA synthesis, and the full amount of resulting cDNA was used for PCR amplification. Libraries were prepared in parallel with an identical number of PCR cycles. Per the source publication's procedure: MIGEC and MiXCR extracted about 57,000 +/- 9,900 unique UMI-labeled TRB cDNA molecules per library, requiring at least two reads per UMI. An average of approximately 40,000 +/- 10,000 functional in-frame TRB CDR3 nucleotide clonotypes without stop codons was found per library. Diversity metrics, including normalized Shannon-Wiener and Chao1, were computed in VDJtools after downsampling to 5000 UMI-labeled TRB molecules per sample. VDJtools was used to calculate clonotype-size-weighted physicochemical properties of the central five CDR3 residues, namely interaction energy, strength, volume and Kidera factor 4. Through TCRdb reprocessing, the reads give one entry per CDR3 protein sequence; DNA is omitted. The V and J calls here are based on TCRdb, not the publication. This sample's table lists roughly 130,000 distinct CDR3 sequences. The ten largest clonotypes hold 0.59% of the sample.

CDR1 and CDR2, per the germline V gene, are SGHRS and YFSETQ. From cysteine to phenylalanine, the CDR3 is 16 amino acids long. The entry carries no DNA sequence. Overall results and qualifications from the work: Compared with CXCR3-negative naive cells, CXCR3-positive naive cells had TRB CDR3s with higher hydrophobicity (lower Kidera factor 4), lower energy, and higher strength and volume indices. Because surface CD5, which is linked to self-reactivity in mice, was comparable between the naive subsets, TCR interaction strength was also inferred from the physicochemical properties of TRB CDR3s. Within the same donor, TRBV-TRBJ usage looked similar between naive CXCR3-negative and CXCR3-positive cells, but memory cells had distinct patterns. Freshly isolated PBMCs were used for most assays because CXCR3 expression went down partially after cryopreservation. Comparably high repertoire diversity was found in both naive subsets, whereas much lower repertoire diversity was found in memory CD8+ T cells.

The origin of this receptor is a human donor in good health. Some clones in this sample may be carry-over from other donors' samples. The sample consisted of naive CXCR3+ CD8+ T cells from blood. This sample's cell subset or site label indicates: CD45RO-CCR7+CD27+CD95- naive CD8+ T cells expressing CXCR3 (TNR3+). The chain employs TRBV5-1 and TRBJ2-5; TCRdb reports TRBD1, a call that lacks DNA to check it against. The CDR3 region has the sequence CASSDRTGRMGETQYF.